The 8 T cell receptor beta chains presented below share a single source sample, sequenced in a study of T cell responses to AZD1222 COVID-19 vaccine. Clones were read by immunoSEQ multiplex PCR, and TCRdb kept only the in-frame ones, dropping some. Of approximately 120,000 clones listed, around 89% are singletons. Here the sequenced sample was peripheral blood, taken on day 0 of MenACWY control vaccination. These receptor sequences come from an adult in good health.

The chain is built from TRBV6-2 or TRBV6-3 and TRBJ2-5; 7 bases line up with TRBD2. This CDR3 region has 12 residues. CDR1 and CDR2 from the germline V gene are MNHEY and SVGEGT. The ends lost 5 bases at V and 13 bases at J; junction bases unmatched: 10. For the CDR3, the DNA is TGTGCCAGCAGTGGGGGTTCGGGACTACGGTACTTC. Translation: CASSGGSGLRYF.

The gene calls are TRBV7-8 and TRBJ2-1, with 7 positions matching TRBD1. V trimming: 5 bases; J trimming: 10 bases; junction bases outside the gene matches: 8. The CDR3 length is 13 residues. Germline CDR1 is SGHVS and CDR2 is FQNEAQ. The chain's CDR3 is CASSLGQVREQFF. The DNA of the CDR3 is TGTGCCAGCAGCCTAGGACAGGTCCGCGAGCAGTTCTTC.

This clone was found once. The V gene is TRBV12-3 or TRBV12-4, the J gene TRBJ2-1; D ambiguous. Between the trimmed V and J ends, which lost 10 bases and 15 bases, there was a span of 22 bases. The CDR3 is 12 residues long. This CDR3 is CATSGPSLAMFF. In nucleotides, the CDR3 is TGTGCCACCTCCGGGCCGTCTCTGGCAATGTTCTTC.

This clone was observed a handful of times. The CDR3 bases are TGTGCCAGCGGACGGGGACTAGCGGATAAGCAGTACTTC. It yields the protein CASGRGLADKQYF. This rearrangement joins TRBV2 to TRBJ2-7; 11 positions agree with TRBD2. V was pared by 8 bases and J by 8 bases, with 8 bases of the junction left unmatched. From germline, CDR1 is SNHLY and CDR2 FYNNEI. The CDR3 consists of 13 residues.

The chain couples TRBV24-1 to TRBJ2-3, with D perhaps matching TRBD2 (6 bases). Trimming cost V 6 bases and J 3 bases, with 15 bases left between them. Germline V lookup: CDR1 KGHDR, CDR2 SFDVKD. This CDR3 comprises 15 residues. The CDR3 protein is CATSFSGFSTDTQYF. CDR3 bases: TGTGCCACCAGTTTTAGCGGTTTTTCTACAGATACGCAGTATTTT.

This chain uses TRBV28 with TRBJ1-2; D ambiguous. The CDR3 has 14 residues. The germline gives CDR1 MDHEN, CDR2 SYDVKM. Trimming cost V 5 bases and J 5 bases, with 15 bases left between them. This CDR3 reads CASSTPKAPYGYTF. The CDR3 DNA is TGTGCCAGCAGTACACCTAAGGCCCCTTATGGCTACACCTTC.

The chain combines TRBV7-9 with TRBJ2-2, with D possibly being TRBD1 (5 bases). V was pared by 6 bases and J by 6 bases, with 11 bases between. The CDR3 is 13 residues long. Germline assignment: CDR1 SEHNR and CDR2 FQNEAQ (reference sequence). The CDR3 loop reads CASRPTGPGELFF. Written as DNA, the CDR3 is TGTGCCAGCAGGCCCACAGGCCCCGGGGAGCTGTTTTTT.

The V call is TRBV7-6, the J call TRBJ2-1; 7 bases fit TRBD2. The CDR3 has 15 amino acids. The germline CDR1 and CDR2 sequences are SGHVS and FNYEAQ. J was trimmed by 7 bases and V by 5 bases; bases with no gene match: 11. Here the CDR3 reads CASSTGRESLNEQFF. CDR3 bases: TGTGCCAGCAGCACCGGGCGGGAGAGCCTAAATGAGCAGTTCTTC. Based on the CDR3 plus reference TRBV7-6 and TRBJ2-1, the full variable domain is GAGVSQSPRYKVTKRGQDVALRCDPISGHVSLYWYRQALGQGPEFLTYFNYEAQQDKSGLPNDRFSAERPEGSISTLTIQRTEQRDSAMYRCASSTGRESLNEQFFGPGTRLTVL.